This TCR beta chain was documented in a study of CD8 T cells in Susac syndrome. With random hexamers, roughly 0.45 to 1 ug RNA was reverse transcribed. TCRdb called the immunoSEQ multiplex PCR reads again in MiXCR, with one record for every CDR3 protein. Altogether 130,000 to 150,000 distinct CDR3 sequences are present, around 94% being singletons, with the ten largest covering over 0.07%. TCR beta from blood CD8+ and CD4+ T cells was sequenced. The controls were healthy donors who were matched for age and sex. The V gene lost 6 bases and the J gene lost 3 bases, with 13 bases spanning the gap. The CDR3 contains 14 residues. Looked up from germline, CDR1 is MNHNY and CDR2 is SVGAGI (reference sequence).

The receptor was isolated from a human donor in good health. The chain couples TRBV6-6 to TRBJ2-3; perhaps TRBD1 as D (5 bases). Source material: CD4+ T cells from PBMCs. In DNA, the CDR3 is TGTGCCAGCAGCCCCAGACAGTTAACAGATACGCAGTATTTT. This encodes CASSPRQLTDTQYF.